This T cell receptor (beta chain) was captured in a study of shared clonotypes between healthy human individuals. Study-wide results and limits: Naive CD4 clonotypes overlapped across a few donors at about 5.3%.

The authors' processing: Filtering differed for immunoSEQ, which gave only junction sequences without quality scores. Data came from immunoSEQ multiplex PCR; TCRdb stores just in-frame clones and leaves some out. V, J and clone size reflect that table, while D and trimming were determined from the DNA. The table records around 2,000,000 clones, about 93% of them present only once. Notes on this clone: Its matching antigen is unknown.

Germline V gene lookup returns CDR1 MNHNS and CDR2 SASEGT. V was clipped by 3 bases and J by 2 bases; unmatched bases: 10. The CDR3 contains 17 residues. CD45RO-negative CD8 cells positively selected for CCR7 made up the naive population, which excluded terminally differentiated effector memory CD45RA+ cells. The chain is built from TRBV6-1 and TRBJ2-7, with TRBD2 matching 10 bases. The receptor was isolated from a man aged 18 to 29 in good health. Some clones in this sample may be carry-over from other donors' samples. The sequencing input was naive CD8+ T cells from PBMCs. The DNA of the CDR3 is TGTGCCAGCAGTGATGTCGGACTAGCGGCCTCCCCCTACGAGCAGTACTTC. It yields the protein CASSDVGLAASPYEQYF.